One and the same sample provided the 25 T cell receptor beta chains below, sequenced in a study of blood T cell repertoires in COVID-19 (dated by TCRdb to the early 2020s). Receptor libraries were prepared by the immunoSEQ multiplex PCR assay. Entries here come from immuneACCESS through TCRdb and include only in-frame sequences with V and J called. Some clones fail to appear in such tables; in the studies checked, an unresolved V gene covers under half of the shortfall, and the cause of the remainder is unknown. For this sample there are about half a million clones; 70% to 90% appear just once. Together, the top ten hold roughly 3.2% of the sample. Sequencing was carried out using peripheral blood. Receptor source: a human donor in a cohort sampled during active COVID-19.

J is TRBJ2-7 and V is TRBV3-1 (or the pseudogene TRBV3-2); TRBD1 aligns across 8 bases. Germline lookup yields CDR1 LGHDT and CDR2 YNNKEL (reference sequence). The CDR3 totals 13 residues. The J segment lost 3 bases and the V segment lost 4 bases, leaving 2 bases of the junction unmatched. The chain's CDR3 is CASSLTGDYEQYF. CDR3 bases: TGTGCCAGCAGCCTGACAGGGGACTACGAGCAGTACTTC.

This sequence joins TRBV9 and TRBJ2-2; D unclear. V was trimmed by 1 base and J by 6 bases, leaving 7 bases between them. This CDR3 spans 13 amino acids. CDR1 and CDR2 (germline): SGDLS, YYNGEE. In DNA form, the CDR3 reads TGTGCCAGCAGCGTATTGCAGTCCGGGGAGCTGTTTTTT. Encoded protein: CASSVLQSGELFF.

CDR3 protein: CASSLRSGSTDTQYF. The CDR3 DNA is TGTGCCAGCAGCTTGAGAAGCGGGAGCACAGATACGCAGTATTTT. The chain joins TRBV7-3 to TRBJ2-3, with D possibly TRBD2 on 6 matching bases. V lost 3 bases and J lost 0, with 10 bases in between. Germline V lookup: CDR1 SGHTA, CDR2 FQGTGA. The CDR3 runs to 15 residues.

Here the CDR3 DNA reads TGCGCCAGCAGCTTGGCGGGAGTAGAGACCGGGGAGCTGTTTTTT. Translation: CASSLAGVETGELFF. The rearrangement joins TRBV5-1 to TRBJ2-2; tentative D call: TRBD2 (6 bases). V was pared by 0 bases and J by 5 bases, with 11 bases between. The CDR3 contains 15 residues. Germline CDR1 SGHRS, CDR2 YFSETQ.

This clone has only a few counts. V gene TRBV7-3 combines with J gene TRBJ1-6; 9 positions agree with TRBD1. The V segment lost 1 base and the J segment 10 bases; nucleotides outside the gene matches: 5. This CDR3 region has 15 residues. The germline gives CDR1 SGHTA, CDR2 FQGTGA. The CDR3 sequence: CASSLSPGTGSPLHF. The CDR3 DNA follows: TGTGCCAGCAGCTTAAGTCCAGGGACAGGGTCACCCCTCCACTTT.

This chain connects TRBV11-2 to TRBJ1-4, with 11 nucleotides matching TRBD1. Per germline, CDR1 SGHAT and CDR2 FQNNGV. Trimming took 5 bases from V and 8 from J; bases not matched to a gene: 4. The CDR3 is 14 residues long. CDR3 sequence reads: CASSPGTGGEKLFF. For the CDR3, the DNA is TGTGCCAGCAGCCCCGGGACAGGGGGAGAAAAACTGTTTTTT.

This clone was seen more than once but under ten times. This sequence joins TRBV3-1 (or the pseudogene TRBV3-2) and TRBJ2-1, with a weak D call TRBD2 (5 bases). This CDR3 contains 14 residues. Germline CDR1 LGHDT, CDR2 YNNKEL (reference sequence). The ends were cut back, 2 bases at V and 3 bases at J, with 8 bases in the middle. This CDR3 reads CASSQSGRYNEQFF. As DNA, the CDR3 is TGTGCCAGCAGCCAAAGCGGACGCTACAATGAGCAGTTCTTC.

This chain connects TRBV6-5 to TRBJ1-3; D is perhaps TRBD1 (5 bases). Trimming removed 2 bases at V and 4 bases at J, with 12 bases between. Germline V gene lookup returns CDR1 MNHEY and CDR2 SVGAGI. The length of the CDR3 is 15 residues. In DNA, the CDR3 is TGTGCCAGCAGTTACAAGGGGCTAGGCGGAAACACCATATATTTT. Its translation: CASSYKGLGGNTIYF.

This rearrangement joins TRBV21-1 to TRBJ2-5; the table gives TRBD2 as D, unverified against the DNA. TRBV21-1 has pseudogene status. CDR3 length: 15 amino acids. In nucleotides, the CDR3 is TGTGCCAGCAGCAATTGTAAGGAGAGAAAAGAGACCCAGTACTTC. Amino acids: CASSNCKERKETQYF.

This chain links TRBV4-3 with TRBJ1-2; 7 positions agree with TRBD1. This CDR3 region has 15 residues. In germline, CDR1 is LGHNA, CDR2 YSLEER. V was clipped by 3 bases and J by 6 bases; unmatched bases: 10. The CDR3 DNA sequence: TGCGCCAGCAGCCACGTAACAGGGGATGGGGATGGCTACACCTTC. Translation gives CASSHVTGDGDGYTF.

The CDR3 sequence is CAWSVGSGFDSPLHF. CDR3 DNA: TGTGCCTGGAGTGTAGGGTCAGGGTTCGATTCACCCCTCCACTTT. The genes are TRBV30 and TRBJ1-6; tentatively, D is TRBD1 (5 bases). The V gene's germline CDR1 is GTSNPN and CDR2 SVGIG (reference sequence). Deletions cut 0 bases from V and 8 bases from J, with 14 bases between. The CDR3 runs to 15 residues.

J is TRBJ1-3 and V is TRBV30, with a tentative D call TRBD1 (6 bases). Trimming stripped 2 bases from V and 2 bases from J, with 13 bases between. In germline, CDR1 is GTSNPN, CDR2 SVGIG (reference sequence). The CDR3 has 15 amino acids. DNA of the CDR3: TGTGCCTGGAGTCTTCGCGGGGGGCCTGGAAACACCATATATTTT. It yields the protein CAWSLRGGPGNTIYF.

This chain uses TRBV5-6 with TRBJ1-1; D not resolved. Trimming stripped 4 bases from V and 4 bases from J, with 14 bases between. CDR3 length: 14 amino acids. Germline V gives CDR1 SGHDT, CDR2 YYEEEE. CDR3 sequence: CASSGDGRGTEAFF. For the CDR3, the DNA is TGTGCCAGCAGCGGCGACGGCCGGGGCACTGAAGCTTTCTTT.

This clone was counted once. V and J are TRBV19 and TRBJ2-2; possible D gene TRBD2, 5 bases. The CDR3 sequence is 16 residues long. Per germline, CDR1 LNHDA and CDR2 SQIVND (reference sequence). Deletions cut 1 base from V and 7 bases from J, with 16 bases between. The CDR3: CASSIVRMHEGGELFF. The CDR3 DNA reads TGTGCCAGTAGTATAGTAAGGATGCACGAGGGCGGGGAGCTGTTTTTT. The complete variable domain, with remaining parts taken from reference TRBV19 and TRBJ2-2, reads DGGITQSPKYLFRKEGQNVTLSCEQNLNHDAMYWYRQDPGQGLRLIYYSQIVNDFQKGDIAEGYSVSREKKESFPLTVTSAQKNPTAFYLCASSIVRMHEGGELFFGEGSRLTVL.

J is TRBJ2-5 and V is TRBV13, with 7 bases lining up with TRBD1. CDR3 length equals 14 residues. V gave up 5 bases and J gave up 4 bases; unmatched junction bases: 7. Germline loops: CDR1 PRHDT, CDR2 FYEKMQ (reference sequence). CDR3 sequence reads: CASSLLGQAETQYF. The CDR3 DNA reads TGTGCCAGCAGCCTGCTTGGACAGGCAGAGACCCAGTACTTC.

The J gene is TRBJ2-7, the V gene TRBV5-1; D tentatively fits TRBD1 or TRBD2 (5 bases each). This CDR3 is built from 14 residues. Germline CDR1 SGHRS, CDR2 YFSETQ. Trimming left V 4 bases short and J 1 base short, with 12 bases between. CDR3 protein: CASSLGPGSYEQYF. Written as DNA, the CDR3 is TGCGCCAGCAGCCTGGGACCAGGTTCCTACGAGCAGTACTTC.

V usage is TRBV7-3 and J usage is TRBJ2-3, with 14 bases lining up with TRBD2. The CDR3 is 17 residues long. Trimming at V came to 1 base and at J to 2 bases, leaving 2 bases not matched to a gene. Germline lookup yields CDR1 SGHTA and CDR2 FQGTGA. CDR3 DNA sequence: TGTGCCAGCAGCTTAAGACTAGCGGGAGGGGCCACAGATACGCAGTATTTT. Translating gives CASSLRLAGGATDTQYF.

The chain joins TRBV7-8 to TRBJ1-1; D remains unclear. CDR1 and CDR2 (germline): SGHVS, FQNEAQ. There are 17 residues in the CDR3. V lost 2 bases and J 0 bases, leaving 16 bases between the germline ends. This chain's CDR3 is CASSLRDFVVLNTEAFF. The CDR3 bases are TGTGCCAGCAGCTTACGGGATTTCGTTGTTCTGAACACTGAAGCTTTCTTT.

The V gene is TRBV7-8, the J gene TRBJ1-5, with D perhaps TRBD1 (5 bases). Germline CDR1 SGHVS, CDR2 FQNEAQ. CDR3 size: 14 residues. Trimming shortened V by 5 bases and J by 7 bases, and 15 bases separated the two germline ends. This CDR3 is CASSLNGGAQPQHF. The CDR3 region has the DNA TGTGCCAGCAGCCTCAACGGGGGAGCGCAGCCCCAGCATTTT.

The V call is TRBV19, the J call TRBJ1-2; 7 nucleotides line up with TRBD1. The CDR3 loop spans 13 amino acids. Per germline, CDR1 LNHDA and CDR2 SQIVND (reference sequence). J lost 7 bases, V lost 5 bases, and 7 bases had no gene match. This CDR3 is CASSLGTVFGYTF. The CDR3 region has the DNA TGTGCCAGTAGTTTAGGGACAGTTTTTGGCTACACCTTC.

This CDR3 reads CASSYSTGTLSEQYF. The CDR3 bases are TGTGCCAGCAGTTACTCGACAGGGACCCTGTCCGAGCAGTACTTC. The rearrangement joins TRBV6-5 to TRBJ2-7, with TRBD1 matching 7 bases. The V segment lost 0 bases and the J segment 6 bases; nucleotides outside the gene matches: 8. Per germline, CDR1 MNHEY and CDR2 SVGAGI. This CDR3 has 15 amino acids.

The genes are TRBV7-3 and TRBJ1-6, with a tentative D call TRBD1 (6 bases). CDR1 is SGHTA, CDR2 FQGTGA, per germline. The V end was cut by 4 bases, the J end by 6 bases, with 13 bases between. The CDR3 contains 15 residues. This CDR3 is CASSSRGDRNSPLHF. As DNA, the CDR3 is TGTGCCAGCAGCTCCAGGGGCGATCGTAATTCACCCCTCCACTTT.

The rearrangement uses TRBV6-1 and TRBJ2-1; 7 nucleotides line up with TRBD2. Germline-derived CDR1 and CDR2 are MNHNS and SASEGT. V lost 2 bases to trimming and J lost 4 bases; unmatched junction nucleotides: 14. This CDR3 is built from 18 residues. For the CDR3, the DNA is TGTGCCAGCAGTGAAAGGTGGGGGGGAGCGGGGATATACAATGAGCAGTTCTTC. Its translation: CASSERWGGAGIYNEQFF.

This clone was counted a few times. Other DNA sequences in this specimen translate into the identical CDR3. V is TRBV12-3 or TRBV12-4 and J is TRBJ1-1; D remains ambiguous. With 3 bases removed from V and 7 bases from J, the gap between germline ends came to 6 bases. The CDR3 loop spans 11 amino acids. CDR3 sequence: CASSFYSEAFF. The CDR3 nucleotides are TGTGCCAGCAGTTTCTACAGTGAAGCTTTCTTT.

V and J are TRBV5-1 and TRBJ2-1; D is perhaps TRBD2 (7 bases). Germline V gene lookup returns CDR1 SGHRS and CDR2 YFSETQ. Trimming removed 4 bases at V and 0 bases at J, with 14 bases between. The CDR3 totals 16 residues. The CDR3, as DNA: TGCGCCAGCAGCCGGGGAGGGGGAAACTCCTACAATGAGCAGTTCTTC. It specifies CASSRGGGNSYNEQFF.